This paragraph covers one TCR beta chain sequence. Its specificity is not known. The sample is drawn from a study of lymphopenia after photon versus proton radiotherapy. Study-wide results and caveats: Survival link was tested only in deceased patients; proton benefit remains a possibility. Post-nadir diversity loss with photons came from oligoclonal expansion, particularly CD8+ Temra cells. In patients who died, overall survival fell as post-nadir TCR diversity dropped more. Photon-treated patients lost naive T cells and TCR diversity; proton-treated stayed stable.

The germline V gene has CDR1 MGHRA and CDR2 YSYEKL. The V end lost 0 bases, the J end lost 10 bases, and 4 bases lay between the germline ends. The CDR3 runs to 12 residues. The repertoire was sequenced with immunoSEQ multiplex PCR; TCRdb's copy has only in-frame clones and lacks some. The sample shows around 30,000 clones, approximately 92% of them seen only once. This chain joins TRBV4-1 and TRBJ1-6; no reliable D call. Sequencing was performed on peripheral blood, taken from a patient treated with proton-based radiotherapy. This sequence was found in a woman aged 65 to 85 with pancreatic cancer. Some clones in this sample may be carry-over from other donors' samples. CDR3 in amino acids: CASSQESSPLHF. The CDR3 DNA is TGCGCCAGCAGCCAAGAATCGTCACCCCTCCACTTT.